This TCR beta chain was obtained from a study of beta chain features in type 1 diabetes. General study results and limits: Cells that show high TCR expression could be over-represented by cDNA sequencing.

Reverse transcription of all isolated RNA meant that expressed TCRB transcripts were sequenced. Profiled with immunoSEQ multiplex PCR; TCRdb holds only in-frame clones, not every one. Here the sample spans hundreds of thousands of clones, more than 9.5% being singletons. This CDR3 is 12 amino acids long. The V end lost 4 bases, the J end lost 5 bases, and 11 bases lay between the germline ends. Looked up from germline, CDR1 is GTSNPN and CDR2 is SVGIG (reference sequence). Details on this clone: Its target is not known.

J is TRBJ2-5 and V is TRBV30; possible D gene TRBD2, 5 bases. The sample comprised naive CD4+ T cells from blood. This sequence originates from a woman aged 25 to 45 in good health. The CDR3 region is CAWMAGRETQYF. The CDR3 nucleotides read TGTGCCTGGATGGCGGGCAGGGAGACCCAGTACTTC.